These 10 T cell receptor beta chains came from one sample sequenced in a study of response to subunit inactivated influenza vaccine. TCRdb independently ran MiXCR on the RT-PCR reads; one entry per CDR3 protein. Of just over 300,000 distinct CDR3 sequences listed, 20% to 25% were seen once; the top ten hold about 9.4%. Sample: PBMCs from blood, taken about 19 months after vaccination. The source of these receptors is a man between 50 and 75 years old who received an inactivated influenza vaccine.

This clonotype was counted once. V gene TRBV7-9 combines with J gene TRBJ2-2, with D hard to call. With 5 bases removed from V and 0 bases from J, the gap between germline ends came to 13 bases. The CDR3 extends over 16 amino acids. CDR1 SEHNR and CDR2 FQNEAQ come from the germline V gene (reference sequence). CDR3 DNA: TGTGCCAGCAGCCACCGGGCCGCCGCGAACACCGGGGAGCTGTTTTTT. Its translation is CASSHRAAANTGELFF.

This clonotype was observed at least ten times. The rearrangement uses TRBV27 and TRBJ1-2; 10 nucleotides agree with TRBD1. Looked up from germline, CDR1 is MNHEY and CDR2 is SMNVEV (reference sequence). V shed 5 bases, J shed 8 bases, and the junction held 14 bases outside the gene matches. CDR3 size: 16 residues. CDR3 protein: CASSPIGQGVIRGYTF. CDR3 sequence (DNA): TGTGCCAGCAGTCCCATCGGACAGGGGGTGATTCGAGGCTACACCTTC.

The chain couples TRBV10-3 to TRBJ2-5; TRBD2 matches 13 bases. Germline V CDR1 and CDR2: ENHRY, SYGVKD. V was clipped by 9 bases and J by 2 bases; unmatched bases: 6. CDR3 length: 15 amino acids. The CDR3 is CAMSPGLAGQETQYF. DNA for the CDR3: TGTGCCATGTCTCCGGGACTAGCGGGACAAGAGACCCAGTACTTC.

J is TRBJ2-3 and V is TRBV7-2; 12 nucleotides agree with TRBD2. Germline CDR1 SGHTA, CDR2 FQGNSA. J gave up 2 bases and V 5 bases, and 5 bases lay outside the gene matches. The CDR3 sequence is 16 residues long. As DNA, the CDR3 is TGTGCCAGCAGCGGGGGACTAGCGGGTATCACAGATACGCAGTATTTT. Its translation is CASSGGLAGITDTQYF.

The chain uses TRBV10-2 and TRBJ1-5; D is undetermined. The germline V and J ends were trimmed by 4 bases and 4 bases, with 11 bases remaining between them. This CDR3 is 14 amino acids long. The germline gives CDR1 WSHSY, CDR2 SAAADI. In DNA form, the CDR3 reads TGCGCCAGCAGTGTGGCTTTCACGAATCAGCCCCAGCATTTT. It is translated as CASSVAFTNQPQHF.

This clonotype was seen a handful of times. The chain employs TRBV28 and TRBJ1-5; no definite D call. The CDR3 totals 14 residues. Between the trimmed V and J ends, which lost 2 bases and 5 bases, there was a span of 10 bases. Looked up from germline, CDR1 is MDHEN and CDR2 is SYDVKM. This CDR3 reads CASSLVWQDQPQHF. The DNA for the CDR3 is TGTGCCAGCAGTTTAGTCTGGCAGGATCAGCCCCAGCATTTT. The whole variable domain, remainder taken from reference TRBV28 and TRBJ1-5, is DVKVTQSSRYLVKRTGEKVFLECVQDMDHENMFWYRQDPGLGLRLIYFSYDVKMKEKGDIPEGYSVSREKKERFSLILESASTNQTSMYLCASSLVWQDQPQHFGDGTRLSIL.

The chain has TRBV7-9 and TRBJ2-7, with a weak D call TRBD1 (5 bases). The CDR3 covers 13 residues. Trimming removed 5 bases at V and 3 bases at J, with 11 bases between. Germline V gives CDR1 SEHNR, CDR2 FQNEAQ (reference sequence). The DNA of the CDR3 is TGTGCCAGCAGCGCGAACAGGTACTACGAGCAGTACTTC. It codes for CASSANRYYEQYF.

There are many counts of this clonotype. The chain employs TRBV7-8 and TRBJ1-4; a weak D match, TRBD1 (5 bases). CDR1 SGHVS and CDR2 FQNEAQ come from the germline V gene. V lost 5 bases and J lost 8, with 12 bases in between. The CDR3 contains 13 residues. CDR3 protein: CASSPGPREKLFF. The CDR3 DNA sequence: TGTGCCAGCAGCCCGGGACCTAGGGAAAAACTGTTTTTT.

This clonotype was seen a handful of times. J is TRBJ2-3 and V is TRBV27; 7 bases map to TRBD1. V trimming: 6 bases; J trimming: 0 bases; junction bases outside the gene matches: 3. Germline V gene data show CDR1 as MNHEY and CDR2 as SMNVEV (reference sequence). The CDR3 is 14 residues long. CDR3 in DNA: TGTGCCAGCAGGAACAGGGGAAGCACAGATACGCAGTATTTT. Its translation is CASRNRGSTDTQYF.

At least ten counts were recorded for this clonotype. The chain has TRBV28 and TRBJ1-5; D call uncertain. The CDR3 contains 17 residues. Between the trimmed V and J ends, which lost 6 bases and 5 bases, there was a span of 23 bases. Germline V lookup: CDR1 MDHEN, CDR2 SYDVKM. CDR3 loop: CASSPGPIQLLHQPQHF. The CDR3 DNA reads as TGTGCCAGCAGCCCCGGACCTATACAGTTACTCCATCAGCCCCAGCATTTT.